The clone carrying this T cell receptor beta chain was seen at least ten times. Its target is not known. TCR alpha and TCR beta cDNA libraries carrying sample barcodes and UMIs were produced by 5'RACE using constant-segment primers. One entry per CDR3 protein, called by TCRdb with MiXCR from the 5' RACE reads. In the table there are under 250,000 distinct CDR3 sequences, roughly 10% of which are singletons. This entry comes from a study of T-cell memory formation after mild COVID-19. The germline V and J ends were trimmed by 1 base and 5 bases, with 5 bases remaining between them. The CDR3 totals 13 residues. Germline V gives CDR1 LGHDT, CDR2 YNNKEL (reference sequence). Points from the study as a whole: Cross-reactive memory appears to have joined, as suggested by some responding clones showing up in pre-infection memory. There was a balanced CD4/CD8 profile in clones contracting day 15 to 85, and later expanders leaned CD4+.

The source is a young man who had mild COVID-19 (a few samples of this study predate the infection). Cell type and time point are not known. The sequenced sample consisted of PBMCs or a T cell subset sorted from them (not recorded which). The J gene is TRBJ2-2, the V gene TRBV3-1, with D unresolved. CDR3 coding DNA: TGTGCCAGCAGCCAAGGGGCGACCGGGGAGCTGTTTTTT. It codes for CASSQGATGELFF.